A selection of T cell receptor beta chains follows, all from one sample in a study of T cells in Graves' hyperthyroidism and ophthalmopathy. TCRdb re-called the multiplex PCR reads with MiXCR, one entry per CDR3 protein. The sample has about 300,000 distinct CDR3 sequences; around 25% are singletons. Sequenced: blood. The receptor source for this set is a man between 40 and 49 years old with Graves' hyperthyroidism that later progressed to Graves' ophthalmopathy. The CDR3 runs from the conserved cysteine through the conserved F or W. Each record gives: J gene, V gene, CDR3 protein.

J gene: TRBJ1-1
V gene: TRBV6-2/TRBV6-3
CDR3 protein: CASRLLYTEAFF

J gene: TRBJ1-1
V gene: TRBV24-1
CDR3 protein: CATRPAGRTEAFF

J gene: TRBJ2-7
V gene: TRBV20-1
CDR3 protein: CSARGTSGNYEQYF

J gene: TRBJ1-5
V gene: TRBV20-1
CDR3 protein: CSAGTGFNQPQHF

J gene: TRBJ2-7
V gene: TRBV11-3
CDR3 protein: CASRGLARDEQYF

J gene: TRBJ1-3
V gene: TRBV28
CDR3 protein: CASSSSGTGPGNTIYF

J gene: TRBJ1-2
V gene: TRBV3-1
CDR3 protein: CASSQVGRVPNGYTF

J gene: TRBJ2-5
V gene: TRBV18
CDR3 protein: CASSPPGGEETQYF

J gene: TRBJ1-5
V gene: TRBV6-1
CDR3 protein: CASSEWQGAPGHF

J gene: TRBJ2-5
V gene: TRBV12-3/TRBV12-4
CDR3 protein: CASSHSSGGSETQYF

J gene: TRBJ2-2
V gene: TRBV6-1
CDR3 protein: CASRLQGAGGELFF

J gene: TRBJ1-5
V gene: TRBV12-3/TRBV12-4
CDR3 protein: CASTSDNNQPQHF

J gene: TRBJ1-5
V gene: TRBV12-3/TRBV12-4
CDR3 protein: CASSFKGGSNQPQHF

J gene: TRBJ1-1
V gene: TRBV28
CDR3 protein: CASSYRGGSEAFF

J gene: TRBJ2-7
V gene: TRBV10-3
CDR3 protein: CAISDPRSGNSYEQYF

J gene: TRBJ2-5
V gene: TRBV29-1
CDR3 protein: CSVQGSVETQYF

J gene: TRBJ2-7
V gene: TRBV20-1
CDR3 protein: CSASNGPAYEQYF

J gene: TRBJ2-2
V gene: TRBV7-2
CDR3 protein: CASSRDFRTGELFF

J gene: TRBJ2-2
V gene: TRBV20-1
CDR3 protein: CSARQLGTAGELFF

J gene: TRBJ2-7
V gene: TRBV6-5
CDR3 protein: CASSYELAGANEQYF

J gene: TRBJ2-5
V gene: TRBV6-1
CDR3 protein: CASSQWDSQETQYF

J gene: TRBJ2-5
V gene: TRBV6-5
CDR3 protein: CASNQVRGETQYF

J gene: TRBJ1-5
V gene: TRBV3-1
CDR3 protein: CASSPGLSNQPQHF

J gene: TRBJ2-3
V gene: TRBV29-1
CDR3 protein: CSVSDWVAGGTDTQYF

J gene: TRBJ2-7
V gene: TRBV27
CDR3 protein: CASSDRFSSYEQYF

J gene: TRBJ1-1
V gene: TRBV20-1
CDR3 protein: CSARDRWTDGRTEAFF

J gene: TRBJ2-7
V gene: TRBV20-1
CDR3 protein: CSARVRAWEQYF

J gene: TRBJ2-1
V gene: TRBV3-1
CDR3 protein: CASSHSGTQGDEQFF

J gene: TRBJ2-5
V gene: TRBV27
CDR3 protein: CASSSRLAGGPVETQYF

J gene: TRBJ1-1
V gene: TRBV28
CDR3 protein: CASSSTGGNLGTEAFF

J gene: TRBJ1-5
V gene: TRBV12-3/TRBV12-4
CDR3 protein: CASSFQYSNQPQHF

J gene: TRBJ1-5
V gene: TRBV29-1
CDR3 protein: CSVGHGGLGPQHF

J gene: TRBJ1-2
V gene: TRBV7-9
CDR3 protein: CASSLLRDYGYTF

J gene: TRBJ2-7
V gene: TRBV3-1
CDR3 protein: CASSHQMQGGEQYF

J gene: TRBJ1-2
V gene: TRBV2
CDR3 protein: CASSEVASYGYTF

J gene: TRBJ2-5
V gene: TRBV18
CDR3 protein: CASSPEMGETQYF

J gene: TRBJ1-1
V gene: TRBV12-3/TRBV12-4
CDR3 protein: CASSASGNTEAFF

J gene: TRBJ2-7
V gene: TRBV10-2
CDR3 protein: CASSEVGAKGEQYF

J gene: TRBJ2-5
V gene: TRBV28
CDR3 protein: CASSPFTGTSGKETQYF

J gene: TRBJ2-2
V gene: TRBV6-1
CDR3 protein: CASSGGLRRRAGELFF

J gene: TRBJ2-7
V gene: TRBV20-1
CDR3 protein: CSARDLGYEQYF